This T cell receptor (beta chain) is drawn from a study of T cell repertoires in cytomegalovirus infection (dated by TCRdb to the late 2010s). As for the study more broadly: Alongside well-studied HLA-B-restricted epitopes, the peptide stimulations were aimed at recently identified HLA-C-restricted CMV epitopes, whose presentation resists viral immunomodulation. Donor HLA type was relevant to the analysis, as public TCR beta signatures indicated carriage of CMV infection together with the matching HLA type. The paper's findings and limits, for the study overall: The ex vivo response was dominated by HLA-C-restricted CMV-specific TCR beta clonotypes, which also provided the single most frequent clonotype in two of eight donors. Carriers of CMV infection plus the relevant HLA type were discriminated by the cumulative frequency of public TCR beta family members in the study cohort and in an independent approximately 400-donor cohort.

The CDR3 runs 14 residues from the cysteine to the phenylalanine. Here the CDR3 DNA is all that survives: 42 bases in frame from base 1. The germline V gene (reference sequence) supplies CDR1 DFQATT and CDR2 SNEGSKA. Cut back by 5 bases and 1 base, the V and J ends lie 12 bases apart. The treatment or condition label of this sample denotes: in vitro stimulation with specific CMV peptide epitopes to enrich CMV-specific T cells. A note on this clonotype: Its cognate antigen has yet to be identified. The sample holds no much larger clone one base away, and base qualities are not on file.

TCRdb records Illumina HiSeq 1500 as the sequencer. In TCRdb, the public reads were trimmed at Q25 with fastp and aligned with MiXCR, with productive beta chains retained. Each record represents a unique CDR3 protein, reported with the most common genes and DNA among its rows. The sample has some 800,000 distinct CDR3 sequences on record, just under 30% of them singletons. Together, the top ten hold 13% of the sample. The sample consisted of cultured CD8+ T cells from PBMCs, taken from culture after CMV antigen stimulation. This TCR derives from a human donor in good health (CMV status not recorded). Some clones in this sample may be carry-over from other donors' samples. The chain employs TRBV20-1 and TRBJ1-3; the D gene remains uncertain. Here is the DNA: TGCAGTGCTCAACGTCGGGGATCTGGAAACACCATATATTTT. Translated, it reads CSAQRRGSGNTIYF.